What follows are 31 T cell receptor beta chains derived from one specimen sequenced in a study of CD8+ T cells in alopecia areata (dated by TCRdb to 2016 to 2019). Libraries were constructed by the immunoSEQ multiplex PCR assay. RNA was extracted from all samples and reverse transcribed into cDNA as template for TCR sequencing. TCRdb took this table from immuneACCESS and kept in-frame rearrangements with V and J called. Such tables lack part of the clones; where checked against another copy, unresolved V genes explain under half of the gap, and the rest is unexplained. Here the sample has some 130,000 clones; 49% occur a single time. The ten largest clones capture about 19% of the sample. The time point label corresponds to: baseline before oral tofacitinib. This sample comprised CD8+ T cells sorted from blood, obtained at week 0. These receptors came from a human donor with alopecia areata.

V and J are TRBV10-3 and TRBJ1-2, with D possibly matching TRBD1 (5 bases). The CDR3 spans 15 residues. Germline lookup yields CDR1 ENHRY and CDR2 SYGVKD. V lost 5 bases, J lost 1 base, and 14 bases lay in between. This chain's CDR3 is CAISRFTGFNYGYTF. The DNA of the CDR3 is TGTGCCATCAGTAGATTCACAGGATTTAACTATGGCTACACCTTC.

The chain carries TRBV7-9 and TRBJ2-7; 9 bases fit TRBD1. Germline assignment: CDR1 SEHNR and CDR2 FQNEAQ (reference sequence). The trim removed 5 bases at V and 3 bases at J, leaving 11 bases unmatched. The CDR3 has 16 residues. The CDR3 DNA reads TGTGCCAGCAGCCTGCTATCGGACAGGGGAATCTACGAGCAGTACTTC. It translates to CASSLLSDRGIYEQYF.

The V gene is TRBV30, the J gene TRBJ2-7; TRBD1 matches 8 bases. Per germline, CDR1 GTSNPN and CDR2 SVGIG (reference sequence). With 0 bases clipped from V and 3 bases from J, the junction kept 1 base outside the gene matches. CDR3 length equals 13 residues. As DNA, the CDR3 is TGTGCCTGGAGTGTGGGGACAGGCTACGAGCAGTACTTC. Residues: CAWSVGTGYEQYF.

The V call is TRBV7-8, the J call TRBJ1-2; possible D gene TRBD1, 5 bases. Between the trimmed V and J ends, which lost 6 bases and 8 bases, there was a span of 19 bases. The CDR3 spans 14 residues. Germline V gene data show CDR1 as SGHVS and CDR2 as FQNEAQ. The DNA for the CDR3 is TGTGCCAGCAGTTTTAGCGGGGGAAATGGGGGCTACACCTTC. Its translation is CASSFSGGNGGYTF. Full variable domain (missing parts from reference TRBV7-8 and TRBJ1-2): GAGVSQSPRYKVAKRGQDVALRCDPISGHVSLFWYQQALGQGPEFLTYFQNEAQLDKSGLPSDRFFAERPEGSVSTLKIQRTQQEDSAVYLCASSFSGGNGGYTFGSGTRLTVV.

The rearrangement uses TRBV7-8 and TRBJ1-5, with TRBD1 identical over 8 bases. The V segment lost 5 bases and the J segment 7 bases; nucleotides outside the gene matches: 7. The CDR3 has 14 residues. Germline CDR1 reads SGHVS; CDR2 reads FQNEAQ. This chain's CDR3 is CASSTQGGEQPQHF. The CDR3 coding sequence is TGTGCCAGCAGCACACAGGGGGGTGAGCAGCCCCAGCATTTT.

This chain links TRBV27 with TRBJ2-1; tentatively, D is TRBD1 or TRBD2 (6 bases each). Trimming took 2 bases from V and 7 from J, leaving 15 bases between them. The CDR3 consists of 15 residues. The germline gives CDR1 MNHEY, CDR2 SMNVEV (reference sequence). The CDR3 coding sequence is TGTGCCAGCAGTTTACCCGGGGGCAATCCGAATGAGCAGTTCTTC. Translated: CASSLPGGNPNEQFF.

The chain links TRBV2 to TRBJ2-1; 7 positions agree with TRBD2. The germline V gene encodes CDR1 SNHLY and CDR2 FYNNEI. CDR3 length equals 15 residues. Trimming at V came to 6 bases and at J to 4 bases, leaving 9 bases not matched to a gene. CDR3 sequence (DNA): TGTGCCAGCAGCCCGCGGGGGAGCCTGTACAATGAGCAGTTCTTC. It encodes CASSPRGSLYNEQFF.

The chain carries TRBV13 and TRBJ2-1, with D possibly TRBD2 on 5 matching bases. CDR3 size: 14 residues. Trimming left V 5 bases short and J 0 bases short, with 8 bases between. Germline V gives CDR1 PRHDT, CDR2 FYEKMQ (reference sequence). The CDR3 here is CASSPTSSYNEQFF. The CDR3 nucleotides are TGTGCCAGCAGCCCCACTAGCTCCTACAATGAGCAGTTCTTC.

V usage is TRBV27 and J usage is TRBJ1-5; D not certain. The V gene lost 5 bases and the J gene lost 6 bases, with 11 bases spanning the gap. The germline gives CDR1 MNHEY, CDR2 SMNVEV (reference sequence). The CDR3 extends over 13 amino acids. CDR3 DNA sequence: TGTGCCAGCAGTCTTGGGAGCGTTCAGCCCCAGCATTTT. Its translation is CASSLGSVQPQHF.

This sequence joins TRBV29-1 and TRBJ2-7; 8 bases are a match to TRBD1. This CDR3 region has 12 residues. J lost 4 bases, V lost 7 bases, and 6 bases had no gene match. CDR1 is SQVTM and CDR2 is ANQGSEA in the germline V gene. The CDR3 DNA is TGCAGCGCCGCAGGGGGCTCGTACGAGCAGTACTTC. This encodes CSAAGGSYEQYF.

The chain couples TRBV7-9 to TRBJ2-7; TRBD2 might be the D (6 bases). With 5 bases removed from V and 6 bases from J, the gap between germline ends came to 17 bases. The CDR3 loop spans 14 amino acids. CDR1 and CDR2 from the germline V gene are SEHNR and FQNEAQ (reference sequence). The DNA for the CDR3 is TGTGCCAGCAGCGCTAGCGTCGGGCGGGCCGAGCAGTACTTC. It yields the protein CASSASVGRAEQYF.

This clone was seen ten or more times. This sequence joins TRBV15 and TRBJ2-6; D gene uncertain. The CDR3 is 15 residues long. Trimming stripped 4 bases from V and 0 bases from J, with 7 bases between. Per germline, CDR1 LNHNV and CDR2 YYDKDF (reference sequence). In DNA, the CDR3 is TGTGCCACCAGCAAGCTGACCTCTGGGGCCAACGTCCTGACTTTC. It translates to CATSKLTSGANVLTF.

This rearrangement joins TRBV29-1 to TRBJ1-4; perhaps TRBD1 as D (6 bases). The length of the CDR3 is 12 residues. Between the trimmed V and J ends, which lost 4 bases and 6 bases, there was a span of 9 bases. CDR1 is SQVTM, CDR2 ANQGSEA, per germline. CDR3 nucleotide sequence: TGCAGCGTTGCGGCAGGGGATGAAAAACTGTTTTTT. This sequence encodes CSVAAGDEKLFF.

The J gene is TRBJ1-1, the V gene TRBV5-4; TRBD1 is a possible D gene (6 bases). With 5 bases removed from V and 6 bases from J, the gap between germline ends came to 17 bases. Germline values: CDR1 SGHNT, CDR2 YYREEE (reference sequence). This CDR3 is built from 14 residues. In nucleotides, the CDR3 is TGTGCCAGCAGATATGTAGGGGGGCCGGCTGAAGCTTTCTTT. It is translated as CASRYVGGPAEAFF.

This clone was counted a few times. This CDR3 is also generated by other DNA sequences in the sample. This chain joins TRBV9 and TRBJ1-1; a weak D match, TRBD1 (6 bases). The germline CDR1 and CDR2 sequences are SGDLS and YYNGEE. Trimming removed 0 bases from V and 0 bases from J, with 6 bases in between. The CDR3 extends over 14 amino acids. DNA for the CDR3: TGTGCCAGCAGCGTAGGACAGGTGAACACTGAAGCTTTCTTT. The encoded protein is CASSVGQVNTEAFF. Full variable domain (missing parts from reference TRBV9 and TRBJ1-1): DSGVTQTPKHLITATGQRVTLRCSPRSGDLSVYWYQQSLDQGLQFLIQYYNGEERAKGNILERFSAQQFPDLHSELNLSSLELGDSALYFCASSVGQVNTEAFFGQGTRLTVV.

This clone turned up a few times. The chain has TRBV27 and TRBJ2-7; TRBD2 matches at 10 bases. V shed 5 bases, J shed 3 bases, and the junction held 4 bases outside the gene matches. CDR1 MNHEY and CDR2 SMNVEV come from the germline V gene (reference sequence). CDR3 size: 14 residues. CDR3 sequence: CASSHGTSDYEQYF. The DNA of the CDR3 is TGTGCCAGCAGTCACGGGACTAGCGACTACGAGCAGTACTTC.

This clone was observed a few times. The rearrangement links TRBV6-1 to TRBJ1-1; D gene uncertain. Trimming cost V 0 bases and J 3 bases, with 5 bases left between them. CDR3 length: 13 amino acids. The V gene's germline CDR1 is MNHNS and CDR2 SASEGT. CDR3 amino acids: CASSEAWDTEAFF. In DNA form, the CDR3 reads TGTGCCAGCAGTGAAGCGTGGGACACTGAAGCTTTCTTT.

The chain uses TRBV5-6 and TRBJ1-2; weak D call: TRBD1 (5 bases). The CDR3 is 16 residues long. V was trimmed by 0 bases and J by 5 bases, leaving 17 bases between them. The germline V gene has CDR1 SGHDT and CDR2 YYEEEE. The CDR3 DNA reads TGTGCCAGCAGCTTGGCCTCCAGGACACCCCGGTATGGCTACACCTTC. It codes for CASSLASRTPRYGYTF.

The V call is TRBV30, the J call TRBJ2-3; 7 nucleotides line up with TRBD1. The CDR3 covers 13 residues. The germline V gene has CDR1 GTSNPN and CDR2 SVGIG (reference sequence). Losses at the gene ends were 2 bases for V and 4 bases for J; bases not matched to a gene: 3. The CDR3 DNA sequence: TGTGCCTGGAGTAGGCAGGGGGCAGATACGCAGTATTTT. It yields the protein CAWSRQGADTQYF. Supplemented by reference TRBV30 and TRBJ2-3, the full variable domain reads SQTIHQWPATLVQPVGSPLSLECTVEGTSNPNLYWYRQAAGRGLQLLFYSVGIGQISSEVPQNLSASRPQDRQFILSSKKLLLSDSGFYLCAWSRQGADTQYFGPGTRLTVL.

This clone is a singleton in its sample. This chain links TRBV30 with TRBJ2-7; D ambiguous. CDR3 length equals 13 residues. Germline V CDR1 and CDR2: GTSNPN, SVGIG (reference sequence). V was cut by 3 bases and J by 3 bases, with 12 bases left in between. The CDR3, as DNA: TGTGCCTGGAGGATCGGGTCTAACTACGAGCAGTACTTC. Its protein is CAWRIGSNYEQYF. Full variable domain (missing parts from reference TRBV30 and TRBJ2-7): SQTIHQWPATLVQPVGSPLSLECTVEGTSNPNLYWYRQAAGRGLQLLFYSVGIGQISSEVPQNLSASRPQDRQFILSSKKLLLSDSGFYLCAWRIGSNYEQYFGPGTRLTVT.

This clone has a handful of counts. This chain connects TRBV10-3 to TRBJ1-2; TRBD1 matches at 7 bases. The V segment lost 6 bases and the J segment 0 bases; nucleotides outside the gene matches: 4. The CDR3 has 14 amino acids. Germline CDR1 reads ENHRY; CDR2 reads SYGVKD. Written as DNA, the CDR3 is TGTGCCATCAGGGAGACAGGGACTAACTATGGCTACACCTTC. Residues: CAIRETGTNYGYTF.

Here the CDR3 reads CASSESASGTQYF. Here the CDR3 DNA reads TGTGCCAGCAGTGAATCGGCTAGCGGGACCCAGTACTTC. This sequence joins TRBV25-1 and TRBJ2-5; TRBD2 aligns across 7 bases. The ends lost 1 base at V and 7 bases at J; junction bases unmatched: 3. CDR3 size: 13 residues. The V gene's germline CDR1 is MGHDK and CDR2 SYGVNS.

This clone was counted a few times. This chain links TRBV6-5 with TRBJ1-2; the D is unclear. CDR3 length: 15 amino acids. Germline V gene sequence: CDR1 MNHEY, CDR2 SVGAGI. V lost 6 bases to trimming and J lost 0 bases, with 14 bases between them. CDR3 DNA sequence: TGTGCCAGCAGCACACGACGCCTAGCTAACTATGGCTACACCTTC. Translation gives CASSTRRLANYGYTF.

This clone showed up just a few times. The rearrangement joins TRBV4-1 to TRBJ2-2; TRBD2 matches 8 bases. The germline V gene has CDR1 MGHRA and CDR2 YSYEKL. J lost 7 bases, V lost 2 bases, and 9 bases had no gene match. The CDR3 is 16 amino acids. The CDR3: CASSQYGGAGDGELFF. DNA of the CDR3: TGCGCCAGCAGCCAATACGGGGGGGCCGGTGACGGGGAGCTGTTTTTT.

The rearrangement joins TRBV29-1 to TRBJ2-2, with D possibly TRBD1 on 6 matching bases. This CDR3 contains 14 residues. The V gene lost 6 bases and the J gene lost 3 bases, with 14 bases spanning the gap. Per germline, CDR1 SQVTM and CDR2 ANQGSEA. CDR3 coding DNA: TGCAGCGTAACAGGGACCCCCGACACCGGGGAGCTGTTTTTT. As protein: CSVTGTPDTGELFF.

The rearrangement links TRBV29-1 to TRBJ1-4; D gene uncertain. The CDR3 sequence is 12 residues long. Germline CDR1 and CDR2: SQVTM and ANQGSEA. V was shortened by 4 bases and J by 7 bases, with 10 bases between the two germline ends. CDR3 protein: CSVGSAGEKLFF. CDR3 nucleotides: TGCAGCGTTGGCTCTGCAGGTGAAAAACTGTTTTTT.

This clone was seen only a few times. The chain links TRBV29-1 to TRBJ2-7, with 7 positions matching TRBD2. Germline assignment: CDR1 SQVTM and CDR2 ANQGSEA. V trimming: 6 bases; J trimming: 5 bases; junction bases outside the gene matches: 4. The CDR3 spans 11 residues. CDR3 sequence: CSVGLEDEQYF. CDR3 bases: TGCAGCGTCGGACTAGAAGACGAGCAGTACTTC.

This clone was found a few times. V usage is TRBV7-9 and J usage is TRBJ2-7, with D possibly matching TRBD1 (6 bases). V was pared by 5 bases and J by 4 bases, with 15 bases between. The CDR3 has 14 amino acids. CDR1 and CDR2 from the germline V gene are SEHNR and FQNEAQ (reference sequence). CDR3 DNA sequence: TGTGCCAGCAGCCCGACCGGACAGAAATACGAGCAGTACTTC. Its protein product is CASSPTGQKYEQYF.

There are many counts of this clone. The genes are TRBV4-3 and TRBJ2-3, with a possible D match to TRBD1 (6 bases). The CDR3 sequence is 17 residues long. V lost 1 base and J 2 bases, leaving 16 bases between the germline ends. Germline CDR1 and CDR2: LGHNA and YSLEER. DNA for the CDR3: TGCGCCAGCAGCCAAGTAGGGACACACACACACACAGATACGCAGTATTTT. It is translated as CASSQVGTHTHTDTQYF.

J is TRBJ1-1 and V is TRBV25-1, with D perhaps TRBD1 (5 bases). V was clipped by 4 bases and J by 5 bases, with 11 bases between them. The CDR3 covers 13 residues. Germline CDR1 and CDR2: MGHDK and SYGVNS. CDR3 residues: CASSVVKGTEAFF. CDR3 coding DNA: TGTGCCAGCAGTGTGGTGAAGGGGACTGAAGCTTTCTTT.

The CDR3 loop reads CASSPWTGADQPQHF. In nucleotides, the CDR3 is TGCGCCAGCAGCCCGTGGACAGGGGCAGATCAGCCCCAGCATTTT. The chain is built from TRBV5-1 and TRBJ1-5, with 9 positions matching TRBD1. This CDR3 spans 15 amino acids. V lost 4 bases and J lost 5; bases outside the gene matches: 7. Germline loops: CDR1 SGHRS, CDR2 YFSETQ.